Listed below are T cell receptor beta chains from one sample, sequenced in a study of neurological immune-mediated disorders. One entry per CDR3 protein, called by TCRdb with MiXCR from the 5' RACE reads. Here the sample spans approximately 66,000 distinct CDR3 sequences, less than 5.5% being singletons. Specimen: PBMCs. Receptors originate from a young man with multiple sclerosis. Both conserved end residues are part of each CDR3. D genes are given only for firm matches. The size of a clone is reported for some rows only, either as once, few or many, or as a class for expanded clones.

D gene	V gene	J gene	clone size	CDR3 DNA	CDR3 protein
-	TRBV20-1	TRBJ1-1	many	TGCAGTGCTAGAGATTATCAGGGGCTGGTTAGCACTGAAGCTTTCTTT	CSARDYQGLVSTEAFF
TRBD1	TRBV6-6	TRBJ1-1	many	TGTGCCAGCAGTTACGGGAACCGACAGGGCGAAGCTTTCTTT	CASSYGNRQGEAFF
-	TRBV4-1	TRBJ1-6	many	TGCGCCAGCAGCCAAGGTCGACAGGACGGATATTCACCCCTCCACTTT	CASSQGRQDGYSPLHF
TRBD1	TRBV5-1	TRBJ2-3	many	TGCGCCAGCAGCCAACAGGGGGCGAAAACAGATACGCAGTATTTT	CASSQQGAKTDTQYF
-	TRBV5-6	TRBJ1-1	many	TGTGCCAGCAGCTCCTCCGATTGGAACACTGAAGCTTTCTTT	CASSSSDWNTEAFF
-	TRBV29-1	TRBJ1-1	many	TGCAGCGTTGAGAAGGGGCAAGCTTTCTTT	CSVEKGQAFF
-	TRBV4-1	TRBJ2-7	few	TGCGCCAGCAGCCAGGGGATGGGGTACTACGAGCAGTACTTC	CASSQGMGYYEQYF
TRBD1	TRBV4-2	TRBJ1-5	many	TGTGCCAGCAGCCAAGATGGTGGCTCAGGGACAGGGCCCCAGCATTTT	CASSQDGGSGTGPQHF
-	TRBV15	TRBJ1-6	many	TGTGCCACCAGCAGACTGGACAGCAGGAATTCACCCCTCCACTTT	CATSRLDSRNSPLHF
-	TRBV10-2	TRBJ2-3	-	TGCGCCAGCAGTAAGACTAGAGGTCCAGATACGCAGTATTTT	CASSKTRGPDTQYF
TRBD1	TRBV7-9	TRBJ1-1	many	TGTGCCAGCAGCCCTGGACAGGGGATACCCCTGAACACTGAAGCTTTCTTT	CASSPGQGIPLNTEAFF
-	TRBV24-1	TRBJ1-1	few	TGTGCCACCAGTGATTTTTTGACAGCCAACACTGAAGCTTTCTTT	CATSDFLTANTEAFF
-	TRBV7-6	TRBJ1-1	many	TGTGCCAGCAGCTTAGACCCCCCAACACGGACGACCACTGAAGCTTTCTTT	CASSLDPPTRTTTEAFF
-	TRBV2	TRBJ1-1	-	TGTGCCAGCAATCGTGTGGAAGCTTTCTTT	CASNRVEAFF
-	TRBV5-1	TRBJ2-1	many	TGCGCCAGCAGCTTGGTGGCCGGAGGGGAGTCGTTCTTC	CASSLVAGGESFF
-	TRBV6-6	TRBJ1-5	many	TGTGCCAGCAGTCGTACAGCCGTGACAGCCGGACAGCCCCAGCATTTT	CASSRTAVTAGQPQHF
TRBD2	TRBV5-6	TRBJ2-4	few	TGTGCCAGCAGCTTCAGCGTAGCGGGGGAGTCAAACATTCAGTACTTC	CASSFSVAGESNIQYF
-	TRBV11-1	TRBJ2-3	many	TGTGCCAGCAGCTTCTCAGATACGCAGTATTTT	CASSFSDTQYF
-	TRBV2	TRBJ2-2	many	TGTGCCAGCAGCCTGAGTCGGTCGGGGGCGAACACCGGGGAGCTGTTTTTT	CASSLSRSGANTGELFF
-	TRBV24-1	TRBJ2-2	many	TGTGCCACCAGTGATTTGGGGTCCTACTCGGGCCCAAACACCGGGGAGCTGTTTTTT	CATSDLGSYSGPNTGELFF
-	TRBV4-1	TRBJ1-2	many	TGCGCCAGCAGCCTTCCCGGGACGAACTATGGCTACACCTTC	CASSLPGTNYGYTF
-	TRBV5-1	TRBJ2-1	medium-sized	TGCGCCAGCAGCTCAACAGCCTCCTACAATGAGCAGTTCTTC	CASSSTASYNEQFF
-	TRBV20-1	TRBJ1-1	many	TGCAGTGCTCCCTCTAGACCCCGTGGCACTGAAGCTTTCTTT	CSAPSRPRGTEAFF
TRBD2	TRBV9	TRBJ2-3	many	TGTGCCAGCAGCGAGACTAGCGGGGGGTTGGATACGCAGTATTTT	CASSETSGGLDTQYF
TRBD2	TRBV25-1	TRBJ2-3	many	TGTGCCAGCGCCACCCTCATGCGGGGGGACCAAGATACGCAGTATTTT	CASATLMRGDQDTQYF
-	TRBV4-1	TRBJ1-1	-	TGCGCCAGCAGCCTCTCCGAGGAGAACACTGAAGCTTTCTTT	CASSLSEENTEAFF
TRBD1	TRBV6-5	TRBJ1-2	many	TGTGCCAGCAGTTACAGGGGGCGAGATCTCACCTTC	CASSYRGRDLTF
-	TRBV5-1	TRBJ2-7	many	TGCGCCAGCAGTCCGTACTTGGGGGAGCAGTACTTC	CASSPYLGEQYF
TRBD2	TRBV5-1	TRBJ2-4	-	TGCGCCAGCAGCTTGTTTCCGACTAGCGGGCTAGCCAAAAACATTCAGTACTTC	CASSLFPTSGLAKNIQYF
-	TRBV7-9	TRBJ1-1	many	TGTGCCAGCAGCTTAGGCGGGACTTCGAACACTGAAGCTTTCTTT	CASSLGGTSNTEAFF
-	TRBV7-9	TRBJ2-2	many	TGTGCCAGCAACCGGAGGGAGGACGAGCTGTTTTTT	CASNRREDELFF
-	TRBV6-5	TRBJ1-2	few	TGTGCCAGCAGGACGGTAGGGACCCTGCTTGGCTATGGCTACACCTTC	CASRTVGTLLGYGYTF
-	TRBV5-1	TRBJ1-1	-	TGCGCCAGCAGCTTCGACGAGAACACTGAAGCTTTCTTT	CASSFDENTEAFF
-	TRBV4-2	TRBJ2-1	many	TGTGCCAGCAGCCAAGGCCGCGGGGGCCACAATGAGCAGTTCTTC	CASSQGRGGHNEQFF
-	TRBV7-6	TRBJ2-3	-	TGTGCCAGCAGATCCTCGCCGGCGGCAGATACGCAGTATTTT	CASRSSPAADTQYF
-	TRBV6-5	TRBJ1-2	-	TGTGCCAGCAATGGAGGCTATGGCTACACCTTC	CASNGGYGYTF
-	TRBV6-5	TRBJ1-2	-	TGTGCCAGCAGACAGAGCTCCCCCTATGGCTACACCTTC	CASRQSSPYGYTF
TRBD1	TRBV7-8	TRBJ2-5	many	TGTGCCAGCAGCTTATCGGGACAGGGACAAGAGACCCAGTACTTC	CASSLSGQGQETQYF
-	TRBV20-1	TRBJ1-2	few	TGCAGTGCTAAAAGGGACGGTGGCTACACCTTC	CSAKRDGGYTF
TRBD1	TRBV9	TRBJ1-2	many	TGTGCCAGCAGCGTAACCTTGGGACAGGCGGAAGGCTACACCTTC	CASSVTLGQAEGYTF
-	TRBV27	TRBJ1-5	many	TGTGCCAGCAGTTTTCAGGGGCGTAGCAATCAGCCCCAGCATTTT	CASSFQGRSNQPQHF
TRBD2	TRBV24-1	TRBJ2-1	many	TGTGCCACCAGTGACCGCGGGACTAGCCTCAATGAGCAGTTCTTC	CATSDRGTSLNEQFF
TRBD1	TRBV3-1	TRBJ2-3	many	TGTGCCAGCAGCCAAGAAGGGGCGGGACAGGGAAGAGATACGCAGTATTTT	CASSQEGAGQGRDTQYF
TRBD1	TRBV5-1	TRBJ2-7	many	TGCGCCAGCAGCTTGGCCCCAGGGGGATATTACGAGCAGTACTTC	CASSLAPGGYYEQYF